Below, 25 T cell receptor beta chains from the same sample are listed, as sequenced in a study of early T cells in non-severe SARS-CoV-2 infection. Via MiXCR, TCRdb re-called the 5' RACE reads, giving one row per CDR3 protein. The sample consists of tens of thousands of distinct CDR3 sequences, just under 15% of them appearing once. The sequenced sample was whole blood. The source is an adult who was a healthcare worker with PCR-confirmed SARS-CoV-2 infection or an uninfected control (not recorded which).

This clonotype has more than one count but fewer than ten. This chain uses TRBV12-3 or TRBV12-4 with TRBJ1-5, with D possibly matching TRBD1 (6 bases). The CDR3 consists of 12 residues. Trimming left V 6 bases short and J 7 bases short, with 10 bases between. Written as DNA, the CDR3 is TGTGCCAGCAGGCGGACAGCCCAGCCCCAGCATTTT. Translating it yields CASRRTAQPQHF.

This clonotype was picked up a small number of times. The chain couples TRBV12-3 or TRBV12-4 to TRBJ2-1; 12 nucleotides agree with TRBD2. This CDR3 is built from 15 residues. V shed 6 bases, J shed 8 bases, and the junction held 8 bases outside the gene matches. CDR3 DNA sequence: TGTGCCAGCAGCCCTGGACTAGCGGGAACAGATGAGCAGTTCTTC. Translation: CASSPGLAGTDEQFF.

V is TRBV6-6 and J is TRBJ1-1; 9 nucleotides match TRBD1. Trimming removed 0 bases from V and 1 base from J; junction bases left unmatched: 3. The CDR3 runs 16 residues. Germline V CDR1 and CDR2: MNHNY, SVGAGI (reference sequence). The CDR3 region has the DNA TGTGCCAGCAGTTACTCCCCGGGACAGGGGAACACTGAAGCTTTCTTT. This gives the protein CASSYSPGQGNTEAFF.

The gene calls are TRBV28 and TRBJ2-1, with TRBD1 as a possible D gene (6 bases). Germline CDR1 and CDR2: MDHEN and SYDVKM. Deletions cut 7 bases from V and 12 bases from J, with 16 bases between. The CDR3 sequence is 12 residues long. The CDR3 here is CASIGTPKVQFF. The CDR3, as DNA: TGTGCCAGCATAGGGACACCGAAGGTGCAGTTCTTC.

This clonotype was seen only a few times. The chain links TRBV24-1 to TRBJ2-1; possibly TRBD1 for D (6 bases). Deletions cut 3 bases from V and 2 bases from J, with 13 bases between. The CDR3 totals 16 residues. Germline loops: CDR1 KGHDR, CDR2 SFDVKD. The chain's CDR3 is CATSDGQLIPYNEQFF. In DNA form, the CDR3 reads TGTGCCACCAGTGATGGACAGCTTATTCCCTACAATGAGCAGTTCTTC.

V is TRBV11-2 and J is TRBJ2-1; unclear D gene. Between the trimmed V and J ends, which lost 0 bases and 4 bases, there was a span of 4 bases. The CDR3 has 13 amino acids. Germline values: CDR1 SGHAT, CDR2 FQNNGV. CDR3 loop: CASSLDLYNEQFF. The DNA of the CDR3 is TGTGCCAGCAGCTTAGATCTTTACAATGAGCAGTTCTTC.

This clonotype came up a few times. The V gene is TRBV7-9, the J gene TRBJ2-4; D is possibly TRBD1 (5 bases). Trimming left V 5 bases short and J 1 base short, with 12 bases between. CDR3 length: 15 residues. The V gene's germline CDR1 is SEHNR and CDR2 FQNEAQ (reference sequence). This chain's CDR3 is CASSPRASAKNIQYF. CDR3 nucleotides: TGTGCCAGCAGCCCCAGGGCTTCGGCCAAAAACATTCAGTACTTC.

The chain links TRBV20-1 to TRBJ2-7; 9 bases map to TRBD1. This CDR3 is built from 14 residues. J gave up 4 bases and V 2 bases, and 6 bases lay outside the gene matches. The germline gives CDR1 DFQATT, CDR2 SNEGSKA (reference sequence). CDR3: CSARPGTGPYEQYF. CDR3 DNA: TGCAGTGCTAGACCCGGGACAGGGCCTTACGAGCAGTACTTC.

This chain uses TRBV20-1 with TRBJ2-7, with TRBD2 matching over 9 bases. Germline V gene sequence: CDR1 DFQATT, CDR2 SNEGSKA (reference sequence). Germline trimming cut 1 base from V and 1 base from J; bases unmatched to any gene: 2. This CDR3 has 14 residues. This CDR3 is CSARGTSVSYEQYF. For the CDR3, the DNA is TGCAGTGCTAGAGGGACTAGCGTTTCCTACGAGCAGTACTTC.

This clonotype was detected only a few times. CDR3 DNA: TGTGCCACATCAAGGGGAGTAGGCGGGACAGATACGCAGTATTTT. As protein: CATSRGVGGTDTQYF. The chain links TRBV2 to TRBJ2-3; D might be TRBD1 or TRBD2, each matching 5 bases. CDR1 and CDR2 from the germline V gene are SNHLY and FYNNEI. Trimming cost V 10 bases and J 3 bases, with 20 bases left between them. This CDR3 contains 15 residues.

This clonotype came up many times. V and J are TRBV7-9 and TRBJ2-1; 12 bases are a match to TRBD2. This CDR3 has 15 amino acids. Germline-derived CDR1 and CDR2 are SEHNR and FQNEAQ (reference sequence). The V segment lost 6 bases and the J segment 5 bases; nucleotides outside the gene matches: 5. This CDR3 reads CASRKLAGGHNEQFF. DNA of the CDR3: TGTGCCAGCAGGAAACTAGCGGGAGGACACAATGAGCAGTTCTTC.

This clonotype appeared a few times. This sequence joins TRBV24-1 and TRBJ2-2, with D possibly being TRBD1 or TRBD2 (5 bases each). CDR3 length equals 15 residues. V lost 4 bases and J 5 bases, leaving 13 bases between the germline ends. From germline, CDR1 is KGHDR and CDR2 SFDVKD. CDR3: CATSDEGRETGELFF. The CDR3 DNA reads TGTGCCACCAGTGACGAGGGCAGGGAGACCGGGGAGCTGTTTTTT.

This clonotype was seen only a few times. The chain recombines TRBV5-4 with TRBJ2-7; 7 bases agree with TRBD2. The length of the CDR3 is 14 residues. Looked up from germline, CDR1 is SGHNT and CDR2 is YYREEE (reference sequence). V trimming: 4 bases; J trimming: 3 bases; junction bases outside the gene matches: 7. The CDR3 coding sequence is TGTGCCAGCAGCCCAGCGGGGAGCCGCTACGAGCAGTACTTC. Residues: CASSPAGSRYEQYF.

Points on this clonotype: This may arise from a read error, as a much more abundant clone is one base away. This chain connects TRBV28 to TRBJ1-1, with 7 nucleotides matching TRBD1. This CDR3 comprises 16 residues. Looked up from germline, CDR1 is MDHEN and CDR2 is SYDVKM. The CDR3 bases are TGTGCCAACAGTTTAGCCGAAGGGGGCTTAGGCACTGAAGCTTTCTTT. Translated: CANSLAEGGLGTEAFF. Combining the CDR3 with reference TRBV28 and TRBJ1-1 gives the whole variable domain DVKVTQSSRYLVKRTGEKVFLECVQDMDHENMFWYRQDPGLGLRLIYFSYDVKMKEKGDIPEGYSVSREKKERFSLILESASTNQTSMYLCANSLAEGGLGTEAFFGQGTRLTVV.

This clonotype was picked up many times. This chain uses TRBV10-1 with TRBJ2-1, with TRBD2 identical over 10 bases. The CDR3 runs to 14 residues. V lost 9 bases, J lost 7 bases, and 9 bases stayed unmatched. Germline CDR1 and CDR2: WNHNN and SYGVQD (reference sequence). This CDR3 is CASSEREGRNEQFF. The CDR3 region has the DNA TGCGCCAGTTCCGAGCGGGAGGGGCGGAATGAGCAGTTCTTC.

The V call is TRBV5-1, the J call TRBJ2-7; TRBD1 is a possible D gene (5 bases). The germline V and J ends were trimmed by 1 base and 5 bases, with 16 bases remaining between them. CDR3 length: 15 amino acids. Germline V CDR1 and CDR2: SGHRS, YFSETQ. In nucleotides, the CDR3 is TGCGCCAGCAGCTTGTCCCGACAGACAAGCAACGAGCAGTACTTC. This sequence encodes CASSLSRQTSNEQYF.

The gene calls are TRBV20-1 and TRBJ2-7, with TRBD1 as a possible D gene (6 bases). The CDR3 is 15 amino acids. V lost 2 bases and J lost 0, with 14 bases in between. Germline V CDR1 and CDR2: DFQATT, SNEGSKA (reference sequence). CDR3 sequence (DNA): TGCAGTGCTAGAATCGTAGGACAGTACTCCTACGAGCAGTACTTC. Its protein product is CSARIVGQYSYEQYF.

This chain connects TRBV6-5 to TRBJ2-3; 7 bases are a match to TRBD2. J gave up 2 bases and V 6 bases, and 5 bases lay outside the gene matches. The CDR3 loop spans 14 amino acids. Germline V gives CDR1 MNHEY, CDR2 SVGAGI. CDR3 residues: CASRPSGYTDTQYF. DNA of the CDR3: TGTGCCAGCAGGCCTAGCGGCTACACAGATACGCAGTATTTT.

At least ten counts were recorded for this clonotype. The chain links TRBV29-1 to TRBJ2-1; no reliable D call. The CDR3 length is 13 residues. Trimming left V 4 bases short and J 7 bases short, with 14 bases between. Germline loops: CDR1 SQVTM, CDR2 ANQGSEA. CDR3 sequence (DNA): TGCAGCGTTGCCCAGAGGTTCACAAATGAGCAGTTCTTC. It translates to CSVAQRFTNEQFF.

This clonotype appeared a few times. This chain uses TRBV9 with TRBJ2-3; 7 bases match TRBD2. The CDR3 is 15 residues long. Unmatched junction bases numbered 4, after V lost 0 bases and J lost 3 bases. Per the germline V gene, CDR1 is SGDLS and CDR2 is YYNGEE. CDR3 sequence: CASSVDRGGTDTQYF. The CDR3 DNA reads as TGTGCCAGCAGCGTAGATAGGGGAGGGACAGATACGCAGTATTTT.

This clonotype showed up many times. The genes are TRBV7-2 and TRBJ1-5, with a possible D match to TRBD1 (5 bases). The CDR3 extends over 13 amino acids. The germline CDR1 and CDR2 sequences are SGHTA and FQGNSA. Trimming left V 5 bases short and J 3 bases short, with 8 bases between. For the CDR3, the DNA is TGTGCCAGCAGCCAGGGTACCAATCAGCCCCAGCATTTT. Residues: CASSQGTNQPQHF.

CDR3 residues: CASSHLVLAGGTDTQYF. The CDR3 bases are TGTGCCAGCAGCCACCTCGTTTTAGCGGGAGGCACAGATACGCAGTATTTT. The V gene is TRBV3-1, the J gene TRBJ2-3, with TRBD2 matching 9 bases. The CDR3 extends over 17 amino acids. Germline V CDR1 and CDR2: LGHDT, YNNKEL (reference sequence). Germline trimming cut 3 bases from V and 1 base from J; bases unmatched to any gene: 8.

There are many counts of this clonotype. The DNA of the CDR3 is TGTGCCAGCAGCTTAGACTTCACCGGGGAGCTGTTTTTT. Amino acids: CASSLDFTGELFF. The chain joins TRBV11-2 to TRBJ2-2; the D is unclear. Germline lookup yields CDR1 SGHAT and CDR2 FQNNGV. Trimming shortened V by 0 bases and J by 4 bases, and 3 bases separated the two germline ends. The CDR3 is 13 amino acids.

This clonotype was counted a few times. This sequence joins TRBV11-2 and TRBJ2-1; a possible D gene is TRBD2 (5 bases). Trimming took off 5 bases at V and 2 bases at J, with 13 bases between the two ends. The germline CDR1 and CDR2 sequences are SGHAT and FQNNGV. The CDR3 runs 15 residues. The CDR3 sequence: CASSPSGSPYNEQFF. For the CDR3, the DNA is TGTGCCAGCAGCCCCTCGGGGTCCCCCTACAATGAGCAGTTCTTC.

The rearrangement uses TRBV5-8 and TRBJ2-1; D uncertain. This CDR3 region has 12 residues. Germline CDR1 and CDR2: SGHTS and YDEGEE. V was clipped by 3 bases and J by 9 bases, with 10 bases between them. The CDR3: CASSWTSSEQFF. Here the CDR3 DNA reads TGTGCCAGCAGCTGGACCTCTAGTGAGCAGTTCTTC.